This TCR beta chain was found in a study of graft-versus-host responses after intestinal transplantation. General observations from the study: The presence of high graft-versus-host to host-versus-graft clonal ratios in allografts characterized patients with graft-donor T cell macrochimerism. Recipient marrow showed GvH clones, some seen first in ileum or blood.

Losses at the gene ends were 2 bases for V and 8 bases for J; bases not matched to a gene: 9. Germline CDR1 reads SGHTS; CDR2 reads YDEGEE. The CDR3 loop spans 14 amino acids. For this clone: Its cognate antigen is unknown.

Assay: immunoSEQ multiplex PCR; the TCRdb copy retains only in-frame clones and omits some. The repertoire includes more than 90,000 clones, more than 85% of them detected once, and 0.9% to 1.5% sits in the top ten. The TCR was taken from a human donor who was the organ donor for an intestinal transplant. The chain carries TRBV5-8 and TRBJ1-1, with 7 positions matching TRBD1. Material: unstimulated CD8+ T cells sorted from spleen or lymph node cells, obtained before transplant. The CDR3 DNA sequence: TGTGCCAGCAGCTTCCGACAGGGACGGATGGAAGCTTTCTTT. It is translated as CASSFRQGRMEAFF. Full variable domain (remainder filled in from reference TRBV5-8 and TRBJ1-1): EAGVTQSPTHLIKTRGQQATLRCSPISGHTSVYWYQQALGLGLQFLLWYDEGEERNRGNFPPRFSGRQFPNYSSELNVNALELEDSALYLCASSFRQGRMEAFFGQGTRLTVV.